Presented here are 32 T cell receptor beta chains from one specimen sequenced in a study of cytomegalovirus exposure and HLA in healthy donors. Primers: 60 Vbeta forward and 13 Jbeta reverse. TCRdb's copy holds only in-frame clones and misses some; the assay was immunoSEQ multiplex PCR. The sample carries 150,000 to 200,000 clones, roughly four fifths recorded once. The sample was PBMCs. Every receptor here comes from a woman aged 40 to 50 in good health and CMV-seronegative.

Written as DNA, the CDR3 is TGTGCCAGCAGTTTCATCGGAGGGGGCCGTCTTGGATTCACTGAAGCTTTCTTT. It specifies CASSFIGGGRLGFTEAFF. V usage is TRBV27 and J usage is TRBJ1-1; 7 positions agree with TRBD1. The CDR3 has 18 residues. Germline CDR1 and CDR2: MNHEY and SMNVEV (reference sequence). J was trimmed by 4 bases and V by 3 bases; bases with no gene match: 17.

J is TRBJ2-5 and V is TRBV5-4; TRBD2 aligns across 9 bases. Germline V lookup: CDR1 SGHNT, CDR2 YYREEE (reference sequence). The junction had 12 bases not matched to a gene; V was cut back by 1 base and J by 2 bases. The length of the CDR3 is 18 residues. In DNA, the CDR3 is TGTGCCAGCAGCTTGTTGGGGCTAGCGGGGATAGATCAAGAGACCCAGTACTTC. Translation gives CASSLLGLAGIDQETQYF.

This chain uses TRBV9 with TRBJ2-1; weak D call: TRBD1 (5 bases). V was shortened by 4 bases and J by 0 bases, with 23 bases between the two germline ends. The CDR3 has 19 residues. CDR1 and CDR2 (germline): SGDLS, YYNGEE. CDR3 region: CASSPNSWGRPSSYNEQFF. CDR3 in DNA: TGTGCCAGCAGCCCAAACTCGTGGGGCAGGCCAAGCTCCTACAATGAGCAGTTCTTC.

V and J are TRBV28 and TRBJ2-5; 11 nucleotides match TRBD2. Germline CDR1 MDHEN, CDR2 SYDVKM. The J segment lost 5 bases and the V segment lost 5 bases, leaving 4 bases of the junction unmatched. This CDR3 has 14 residues. This CDR3 is CASSLAGGEETQYF. The CDR3 coding sequence is TGTGCCAGCAGTCTAGCGGGGGGCGAGGAGACCCAGTACTTC.

The gene calls are TRBV5-4 and TRBJ2-7; 10 bases match TRBD2. The germline V gene has CDR1 SGHNT and CDR2 YYREEE (reference sequence). The CDR3 is 14 residues long. V lost 0 bases and J lost 12; bases outside the gene matches: 9. The CDR3 DNA reads as TGTGCCAGCAGCTTGGAGCCAGCGGGGGGGCCGTCGTACTTC. It yields the protein CASSLEPAGGPSYF. Full variable domain (rest looked up from reference TRBV5-4 and TRBJ2-7): ETGVTQSPTHLIKTRGQQVTLRCSSQSGHNTVSWYQQALGQGPQFIFQYYREEENGRGNFPPRFSGLQFPNYSSELNVNALELDDSALYLCASSLEPAGGPSYFGPGTRLTVT.

Concerning this clone itself: One end of the junction does not line up with germline, which may come from a read error. The chain employs TRBV7-9 and TRBJ1-1, with 8 bases aligning to TRBD1. This CDR3 is built from 14 residues. The germline gives CDR1 SEHNR, CDR2 FQNEAQ (reference sequence). The CDR3 region is CSSSLTGVNTEAFF. CDR3 sequence (DNA): TGTTCCAGCAGCTTGACAGGGGTGAACACTGAAGCTTTCTTT. The whole variable domain, remainder taken from reference TRBV7-9 and TRBJ1-1, is DTGVSQNPRHKITKRGQNVTFRCDPISEHNRLYWYRQTLGQGPEFLTYFQNEAQLEKSRLLSDRFSAERPKGSFSTLEIQRTEQGDSAMYLCSSSLTGVNTEAFFGQGTRLTVV.

The chain is built from TRBV5-1 and TRBJ2-3; 8 bases agree with TRBD1. Germline lookup yields CDR1 SGHRS and CDR2 YFSETQ. The CDR3 has 16 residues. The junction had 13 bases not matched to a gene; V was cut back by 6 bases and J by 4 bases. Here the CDR3 reads CASTRGTGQVSDTQYF. The CDR3 DNA reads TGCGCCAGCACCAGGGGGACGGGACAGGTATCAGATACGCAGTATTTT.

The chain recombines TRBV10-3 with TRBJ1-2; 9 bases fit TRBD1. The germline CDR1 and CDR2 sequences are ENHRY and SYGVKD. CDR3 length: 15 residues. V lost 3 bases, J lost 5 bases, and 7 bases stayed unmatched. In DNA, the CDR3 is TGTGCCATCAGTGAAGGACAGGGGACCGAATATGGCTACACCTTC. Residues: CAISEGQGTEYGYTF.

The J gene is TRBJ2-1, the V gene TRBV2; D call uncertain. The V gene's germline CDR1 is SNHLY and CDR2 FYNNEI. V was cut by 3 bases and J by 7 bases, with 10 bases left in between. This CDR3 comprises 13 residues. This CDR3 reads CASSDWASNEQFF. For the CDR3, the DNA is TGTGCCAGCAGTGATTGGGCAAGTAATGAGCAGTTCTTC. Variable domain in full (rest from reference TRBV2 and TRBJ2-1): EPEVTQTPSHQVTQMGQEVILRCVPISNHLYFYWYRQILGQKVEFLVSFYNNEISEKSEIFDDQFSVERPDGSNFTLKIRSTKLEDSAMYFCASSDWASNEQFFGPGTRLTVL.

Only a few counts were recorded for this clone. This sequence joins TRBV9 and TRBJ1-1, with TRBD1 as a possible D gene (5 bases). Germline CDR1 and CDR2: SGDLS and YYNGEE. The CDR3 runs to 14 residues. Trimming shortened V by 0 bases and J by 0 bases, and 6 bases separated the two germline ends. CDR3 nucleotide sequence: TGTGCCAGCAGCGTAGAAGGGGTGAACACTGAAGCTTTCTTT. It translates to CASSVEGVNTEAFF.

The chain couples TRBV6-5 to TRBJ2-7, with 7 bases identical to TRBD1. This CDR3 is 15 amino acids long. V gave up 6 bases and J gave up 2 bases; unmatched junction bases: 10. The germline gives CDR1 MNHEY, CDR2 SVGAGI. The CDR3 nucleotides read TGTGCCAGCAGGGGTATGACAGGGCCAACCTACGAGCAGTACTTC. It specifies CASRGMTGPTYEQYF.

The gene calls are TRBV11-3 and TRBJ2-7; 7 bases align to TRBD1. Germline lookup yields CDR1 SGHNT and CDR2 YENEEA. The V gene end was trimmed by 0 bases and the J gene end by 7 bases; junction bases not matched to a gene: 6. The CDR3 totals 14 residues. CDR3 protein: CASSLDRDRGEQYF. For the CDR3, the DNA is TGTGCCAGCAGCTTAGATAGGGACAGAGGAGAGCAGTACTTC.

The J gene is TRBJ1-4, the V gene TRBV6-5, with D maybe TRBD1 (5 bases). Germline CDR1 MNHEY, CDR2 SVGAGI. This CDR3 spans 16 amino acids. V was cut by 3 bases and J by 7 bases, with 18 bases left in between. CDR3 DNA: TGTGCCAGCAGTTATGGAGGTGGGGGGGGAGGTGAAAAACTGTTTTTT. This sequence encodes CASSYGGGGGGEKLFF.

This chain links TRBV18 with TRBJ1-1, with 7 bases aligning to TRBD1. The CDR3 totals 18 residues. CDR1 KGHSH and CDR2 LQKENI come from the germline V gene. The V gene end was trimmed by 6 bases and the J gene end by 0 bases; junction bases not matched to a gene: 16. The CDR3, as DNA: TGTGCCAGCTCTCCTTTCCGGGACAGAGAGGGAATGAACACTGAAGCTTTCTTT. Its translation is CASSPFRDREGMNTEAFF.

The chain links TRBV13 to TRBJ2-3, with TRBD2 matching 12 bases. Germline V gene data show CDR1 as PRHDT and CDR2 as FYEKMQ (reference sequence). The CDR3 has 15 amino acids. The V and J ends lost 3 bases and 7 bases, in that order; junction bases with no gene match: 5. The CDR3: CASSFPSGGANTQYF. CDR3 in DNA: TGTGCCAGCAGCTTTCCTAGCGGGGGGGCCAATACGCAGTATTTT.

The V gene is TRBV11-2, the J gene TRBJ2-1, with 8 bases fitting TRBD1. The CDR3 is made up of 17 amino acids. The trim removed 5 bases at V and 9 bases at J, leaving 18 bases unmatched. Germline values: CDR1 SGHAT, CDR2 FQNNGV. CDR3 nucleotides: TGTGCCAGCAGCGGACGACAGGGGCCCTTTCCTCGGGGTGAGCAGTTCTTC. It encodes CASSGRQGPFPRGEQFF.

Judged by abundance, this clone is medium-sized. This chain connects TRBV6-6 to TRBJ2-7; D is unresolved. V was cut by 2 bases and J by 4 bases, with 9 bases left in between. The germline V gene encodes CDR1 MNHNY and CDR2 SVGAGI (reference sequence). The CDR3 runs 13 residues. The CDR3 reads CASSYESNYEQYF. The DNA of the CDR3 is TGTGCCAGCAGTTACGAGTCAAATTACGAGCAGTACTTC.

The chain combines TRBV2 with TRBJ1-2; 9 bases line up with TRBD1. The length of the CDR3 is 15 residues. The germline V gene encodes CDR1 SNHLY and CDR2 FYNNEI. V was clipped by 5 bases and J by 5 bases; unmatched bases: 9. CDR3 DNA: TGTGCCAGCAGTACACAGGGGGCGCTAACGTATGGCTACACCTTC. It codes for CASSTQGALTYGYTF.

CDR3 residues: CASSLLGGHVEQYF. The CDR3 DNA reads TGTGCCAGCAGTTTATTGGGGGGGCACGTCGAGCAGTACTTC. The chain links TRBV28 to TRBJ2-7; tentative D call: TRBD2 (7 bases). Germline loops: CDR1 MDHEN, CDR2 SYDVKM. The V and J ends lost 1 base and 6 bases respectively, with 13 bases between them. The CDR3 contains 14 residues.

The V and J genes are TRBV28 and TRBJ2-2; TRBD1 matches 9 bases. The CDR3 runs 16 residues. V gave up 5 bases and J gave up 3 bases; unmatched junction bases: 7. Germline CDR1 reads MDHEN; CDR2 reads SYDVKM. In nucleotides, the CDR3 is TGTGCCAGCAGTCCGACGGGACAGGGCTACACCGGGGAGCTGTTTTTT. Translated, it gives CASSPTGQGYTGELFF.

In nucleotides, the CDR3 is TGTGCCAGTAGTATATTTCCGGGACAGGGCCGCTACACCTTC. Residues: CASSIFPGQGRYTF. The chain employs TRBV19 and TRBJ1-2, with 9 bases identical to TRBD1. The CDR3 totals 14 residues. The ends lost 2 bases at V and 9 bases at J; junction bases unmatched: 7. Germline CDR1 and CDR2: LNHDA and SQIVND (reference sequence). The full variable domain, its missing parts supplied by reference TRBV19 and TRBJ1-2, is DGGITQSPKYLFRKEGQNVTLSCEQNLNHDAMYWYRQDPGQGLRLIYYSQIVNDFQKGDIAEGYSVSREKKESFPLTVTSAQKNPTAFYLCASSIFPGQGRYTFGSGTRLTVV.

With respect to this clone: At one of its ends the junction is not consistent with the germline gene, which may arise from a read error. V is TRBV11-2 and J is TRBJ2-3; D gene ambiguous. This CDR3 region has 15 residues. Germline V gene sequence: CDR1 SGHAT, CDR2 FQNNGV. The CDR3 region is CASSLDGWATDTQYF. The CDR3 nucleotides are TGTGCCAGCAGCCTAGATGGCTGGGCTACAGATACGCAGTATTTT.

The CDR3 DNA is TGTGCCAGCAGTTACGGGGCAGGGTTTAATTCACCCCTCCACTTT. Residues: CASSYGAGFNSPLHF. The V gene is TRBV6-5, the J gene TRBJ1-6, with D possibly being TRBD1 (5 bases). V was cut by 2 bases and J by 6 bases, with 11 bases left in between. Germline V CDR1 and CDR2: MNHEY, SVGAGI. This CDR3 has 15 amino acids.

The chain employs TRBV4-1 and TRBJ1-2; TRBD1 agrees at 7 bases. This CDR3 comprises 16 residues. With V trimmed by 1 base and J by 7 bases, 12 bases remained unmatched. Germline CDR1 MGHRA, CDR2 YSYEKL. The CDR3, as DNA: TGCGCCAGCAGCCAAGGACCCGGCGAGGGGGCGCGTGGCTACACCTTC. It codes for CASSQGPGEGARGYTF.

The chain links TRBV11-3 to TRBJ1-6; the match to TRBD1 covers 7 bases. CDR3 size: 14 residues. The V gene end was trimmed by 5 bases and the J gene end by 4 bases; junction bases not matched to a gene: 2. Germline-derived CDR1 and CDR2 are SGHNT and YENEEA. Written as DNA, the CDR3 is TGTGCCAGCAGCCAGGGACAGTATAATTCACCCCTCCACTTT. This codes for CASSQGQYNSPLHF.

The J gene is TRBJ1-5, the V gene TRBV7-2; D remains unclear. V lost 1 base and J lost 4, with 14 bases in between. The CDR3 sequence is 16 residues long. Per germline, CDR1 SGHTA and CDR2 FQGNSA. DNA of the CDR3: TGTGCCAGCAGCTTAGTATTGGGTTCAGCGAATCAGCCCCAGCATTTT. Translating gives CASSLVLGSANQPQHF.

As to this clone: One end of the junction fails to match germline, which may point to a read error. The chain is built from TRBV7-9 and TRBJ2-7; possible D gene TRBD2, 5 bases. CDR3 length: 12 amino acids. Germline V gives CDR1 SEHNR, CDR2 FQNEAQ (reference sequence). CDR3 sequence: CSSSLGGGEQYF. DNA of the CDR3: TGTTCCAGCAGCTTAGGAGGCGGGGAGCAGTACTTC.

The chain recombines TRBV11-3 with TRBJ2-3, with a tentative D call TRBD2 (5 bases). Germline loops: CDR1 SGHNT, CDR2 YENEEA. Trimming removed 0 bases from V and 6 bases from J, with 7 bases in between. The CDR3 spans 13 residues. This CDR3 reads CASSLDTGDTQYF. The CDR3 DNA reads as TGTGCCAGCAGCTTAGATACGGGGGATACGCAGTATTTT.

This clone was seen only a few times. The chain uses TRBV6-5 and TRBJ1-4; unclear D gene. V was clipped by 3 bases and J by 0 bases, with 8 bases between them. Germline CDR1 MNHEY, CDR2 SVGAGI. The CDR3 spans 15 residues. Here the CDR3 reads CASSYAPSTNEKLFF. The DNA of the CDR3 is TGTGCCAGCAGTTATGCGCCTTCAACTAATGAAAAACTGTTTTTT.

This clone was seen only a few times. This chain uses TRBV4-1 with TRBJ2-2; 7 nucleotides match TRBD1. From germline, CDR1 is MGHRA and CDR2 YSYEKL. This CDR3 has 18 residues. V lost 4 bases and J lost 1; bases outside the gene matches: 12. The CDR3 DNA sequence: TGCGCCAGCAGCCCGATAATTTTTTGGACAGGGAACACCGGGGAGCTGTTTTTT. It codes for CASSPIIFWTGNTGELFF.

The genes are TRBV5-1 and TRBJ2-1, with 12 positions matching TRBD2. V was pared by 4 bases and J by 0 bases, with 2 bases of the junction left unmatched. Germline V gene data show CDR1 as SGHRS and CDR2 as YFSETQ. The CDR3 runs to 16 residues. CDR3 nucleotides: TGCGCCAGCAGCACTAGCGGGGGGAGCTCCTACAATGAGCAGTTCTTC. This gives the protein CASSTSGGSSYNEQFF.

The chain is built from TRBV11-3 and TRBJ2-1, with D tentatively TRBD1 (5 bases). The V gene's germline CDR1 is SGHNT and CDR2 YENEEA. The V end was cut by 5 bases, the J end by 1 base, with 12 bases between. CDR3 length: 15 amino acids. CDR3 sequence (DNA): TGTGCCAGCAGCCCACAGGCGTCATCCTACAATGAGCAGTTCTTC. Its protein product is CASSPQASSYNEQFF.